The 16 T cell receptor beta chains below come from one sample, sequenced in a study of blood T cell repertoires in COVID-19. The method was immunoSEQ multiplex PCR; TCRdb's version includes in-frame clones alone and lacks a portion of them. The repertoire holds about 96,000 clones, with approximately 88% as singletons. The sequencing sample was made of peripheral blood. These receptors all stem from a woman in her sixties with acute or convalescent COVID-19.

V is TRBV9 and J is TRBJ2-7; TRBD1 matches at 12 bases. V shed 2 bases and J 6 bases; nucleotides not matched to a gene: 6. Germline V gene lookup returns CDR1 SGDLS and CDR2 YYNGEE. CDR3 length equals 15 residues. The DNA for the CDR3 is TGTGCCAGCAGCGTGGGGACAGGGGGCTTCTTCGAGCAGTACTTC. Translating it yields CASSVGTGGFFEQYF.

This rearrangement joins TRBV18 to TRBJ2-2; D not resolved. The CDR3 covers 14 residues. Germline loops: CDR1 KGHSH, CDR2 LQKENI. Trimming removed 2 bases from V and 3 bases from J, with 7 bases in between. This CDR3 is CASSPERYTGELFF. The CDR3 DNA is TGTGCCAGCTCACCAGAGCGATACACCGGGGAGCTGTTTTTT. Complete variable domain (other parts from reference TRBV18 and TRBJ2-2): NAGVMQNPRHLVRRRGQEARLRCSPMKGHSHVYWYRQLPEEGLKFMVYLQKENIIDESGMPKERFSAEFPKEGPSILRIQQVVRGDSAAYFCASSPERYTGELFFGEGSRLTVL.

This chain connects TRBV12-5 to TRBJ1-4, with D possibly matching TRBD1 (5 bases). CDR1 is LGHNT, CDR2 FRNRAP, per germline. V lost 3 bases and J 8 bases, leaving 25 bases between the germline ends. CDR3 length equals 18 residues. The CDR3 here is CASGFSPSSDLGGEKLFF. As DNA, the CDR3 is TGTGCTAGTGGTTTTTCCCCTTCGTCGGATTTGGGGGGGGAAAAACTGTTTTTT.

This clone showed up just once. The chain is built from TRBV5-1 and TRBJ2-5, with TRBD1 identical over 10 bases. Trimming at V came to 0 bases and at J to 5 bases, leaving 7 bases not matched to a gene. The CDR3 runs 16 residues. The V gene's germline CDR1 is SGHRS and CDR2 YFSETQ. This CDR3 is CASSLGATGGHETQYF. As DNA, the CDR3 is TGCGCCAGCAGCTTGGGTGCGACAGGGGGCCACGAGACCCAGTACTTC. Combining the CDR3 with reference TRBV5-1 and TRBJ2-5 gives the whole variable domain KAGVTQTPRYLIKTRGQQVTLSCSPISGHRSVSWYQQTPGQGLQFLFEYFSETQRNKGNFPGRFSGRQFSNSRSEMNVSTLELGDSALYLCASSLGATGGHETQYFGPGTRLLVL.

V is TRBV9 and J is TRBJ1-1, with D perhaps TRBD1 (5 bases). The CDR3 loop spans 15 amino acids. V gave up 0 bases and J gave up 3 bases, with 12 bases separating them. In germline, CDR1 is SGDLS, CDR2 YYNGEE. CDR3 residues: CASSVVGGGDTEAFF. CDR3 bases: TGTGCCAGCAGCGTAGTTGGGGGAGGGGACACTGAAGCTTTCTTT.

V and J are TRBV30 and TRBJ1-3, with 7 bases matching TRBD1. From germline, CDR1 is GTSNPN and CDR2 SVGIG (reference sequence). J gave up 4 bases and V 5 bases, and 8 bases lay outside the gene matches. The CDR3 contains 14 residues. The CDR3 DNA reads as TGTGCCTGGTGTGAGGGGGCGGCGGGAAACACCATATATTTT. Encoded protein: CAWCEGAAGNTIYF.

The gene calls are TRBV9 and TRBJ1-1; possibly TRBD1 for D (5 bases). The germline CDR1 and CDR2 sequences are SGDLS and YYNGEE. CDR3 size: 14 residues. The germline V and J ends were trimmed by 1 base and 3 bases, with 10 bases remaining between them. CDR3 protein: CASSVSPGDTEAFF. The CDR3 coding sequence is TGTGCCAGCAGCGTATCCCCGGGGGACACTGAAGCTTTCTTT.

The chain carries TRBV30 and TRBJ2-7, with a tentative D call TRBD1 (5 bases). Germline V gives CDR1 GTSNPN, CDR2 SVGIG (reference sequence). Trimming removed 2 bases at V and 7 bases at J, with 21 bases between. The CDR3 extends over 15 amino acids. CDR3 region: CAWSSRQKAIGEQYF. In DNA form, the CDR3 reads TGTGCCTGGAGTTCCCGACAGAAGGCTATTGGGGAGCAGTACTTC.

The chain recombines TRBV13 with TRBJ1-5; 7 positions agree with TRBD1. The germline CDR1 and CDR2 sequences are PRHDT and FYEKMQ (reference sequence). Trimming cost V 5 bases and J 7 bases; bases outside gene matches: 5. CDR3 size: 13 residues. DNA of the CDR3: TGTGCCAGCAGCCAGGGACAGTCCCAGCCCCAGCATTTT. The encoded protein is CASSQGQSQPQHF. Complete variable domain (other parts from reference TRBV13 and TRBJ1-5): AAGVIQSPRHLIKEKRETATLKCYPIPRHDTVYWYQQGPGQDPQFLISFYEKMQSDKGSIPDRFSAQQFSDYHSELNMSSLELGDSALYFCASSQGQSQPQHFGDGTRLSIL.

The chain links TRBV5-1 to TRBJ1-2; D not resolved. The length of the CDR3 is 14 residues. Trimming cost V 0 bases and J 2 bases, with 8 bases left between them. Germline lookup yields CDR1 SGHRS and CDR2 YFSETQ. In DNA form, the CDR3 reads TGCGCCAGCAGCTTGGACAACGGGAACTATGGCTACACCTTC. As protein: CASSLDNGNYGYTF.

V and J are TRBV30 and TRBJ2-5; D possibly corresponds to TRBD1 (6 bases). The CDR3 runs to 13 residues. From germline, CDR1 is GTSNPN and CDR2 SVGIG (reference sequence). The V end was cut by 3 bases, the J end by 5 bases, with 13 bases between. In DNA form, the CDR3 reads TGTGCCTGGAGGGGAACAGGGATCGAGACCCAGTACTTC. It yields the protein CAWRGTGIETQYF.

The chain recombines TRBV20-1 with TRBJ2-3, with D tentatively TRBD2 (6 bases). The V gene's germline CDR1 is DFQATT and CDR2 SNEGSKA (reference sequence). Trimming pared 3 bases from V and 1 base from J, leaving 11 bases between. The CDR3 spans 14 residues. CDR3 sequence reads: CSASRSGGTDTQYF. The CDR3 DNA reads TGCAGTGCTAGTCGGTCGGGGGGCACAGATACGCAGTATTTT.

The chain combines TRBV13 with TRBJ1-1; TRBD1 aligns across 7 bases. Germline CDR1 and CDR2: PRHDT and FYEKMQ (reference sequence). The CDR3 has 14 amino acids. With 0 bases clipped from V and 4 bases from J, the junction kept 2 bases outside the gene matches. The CDR3 DNA follows: TGTGCCAGCAGCTTAGGTCCAGGGGGCACTGAAGCTTTCTTT. Its protein is CASSLGPGGTEAFF.

The J gene is TRBJ2-7, the V gene TRBV28; TRBD1 matches 9 bases. J was trimmed by 3 bases and V by 3 bases; bases with no gene match: 6. This CDR3 region has 15 residues. Germline V gene sequence: CDR1 MDHEN, CDR2 SYDVKM. CDR3 protein: CASSLWTGADYEQYF. The CDR3 DNA reads TGTGCCAGCAGTTTGTGGACAGGGGCTGACTACGAGCAGTACTTC.

This chain uses TRBV30 with TRBJ1-2, with a weak D call TRBD1 (6 bases). The CDR3 is 13 residues long. Trimming removed 2 bases at V and 2 bases at J, with 9 bases between. CDR1 and CDR2 from the germline V gene are GTSNPN and SVGIG (reference sequence). The CDR3 coding sequence is TGTGCCTGGAGTACACAGGGAAACTATGGCTACACCTTC. This translates into CAWSTQGNYGYTF.

The chain has TRBV20-1 and TRBJ2-5, with D possibly being TRBD1 (5 bases). Trimming left V 8 bases short and J 1 base short, with 8 bases between. The length of the CDR3 is 11 residues. The V gene's germline CDR1 is DFQATT and CDR2 SNEGSKA (reference sequence). The CDR3 DNA sequence: TGCAGTACGACAGTCCAAGAGACCCAGTACTTC. This translates into CSTTVQETQYF.